The 25 T cell receptor beta chains below come from one sample, sequenced in a study of T cells in Graves' hyperthyroidism and ophthalmopathy. TCR beta CDR3 regions were amplified from RNA transcripts. A first-round RT-PCR of the TCR CDR3 used the HTBI primer set. TCRdb independently ran MiXCR on the multiplex PCR reads; one entry per CDR3 protein. This table holds about 300,000 distinct CDR3 sequences, approximately 19% found once. Sequenced input: blood. These receptors were obtained from a man between 50 and 59 years old with Graves' ophthalmopathy.

Of note for this clonotype: This may arise from a read error, as a much more abundant clone is one base away. The conserved phenylalanine or tryptophan normally closing the CDR3 is absent here, so this likely arose from a read error. The chain combines TRBV24-1 with TRBJ2-1; 8 nucleotides match TRBD1. With V trimmed by 1 base and J by 7 bases, 5 bases remained unmatched. The CDR3 spans 15 residues. Per germline, CDR1 KGHDR and CDR2 SFDVKD. The CDR3 region is CATSDFGQGANEQFL. The CDR3 coding sequence is TGTGCCACCAGTGATTTTGGGCAGGGGGCTAATGAGCAGTTCCTC.

This clonotype was counted ten times or more. The rearrangement links TRBV28 to TRBJ2-3; 7 positions agree with TRBD2. The V segment lost 3 bases and the J segment 4 bases; nucleotides outside the gene matches: 7. CDR3 size: 15 residues. Per germline, CDR1 MDHEN and CDR2 SYDVKM. CDR3 nucleotide sequence: TGTGCCAGCAGTTTCCAGCGGGACCATCCAGATACGCAGTATTTT. Its protein is CASSFQRDHPDTQYF.

A few counts support this clonotype. This chain uses TRBV12-3 or TRBV12-4 with TRBJ2-6, with 7 bases aligning to TRBD1. V was clipped by 3 bases and J by 4 bases; unmatched bases: 9. The CDR3 contains 17 residues. The CDR3 sequence: CASSFSTGTVGANVLTF. Written as DNA, the CDR3 is TGTGCCAGCAGTTTCTCGACAGGGACGGTGGGGGCCAACGTCCTGACTTTC.

There are a few counts of this clonotype. The chain combines TRBV5-1 with TRBJ2-3; no reliable D call. The V gene lost 3 bases and the J gene lost 4 bases, with 12 bases spanning the gap. Germline V lookup: CDR1 SGHRS, CDR2 YFSETQ. The CDR3 runs to 14 residues. CDR3 in amino acids: CASSSTSYPDTQYF. In DNA form, the CDR3 reads TGCGCCAGCAGCTCCACTTCCTACCCAGATACGCAGTATTTT. The full variable domain, rest sourced from reference TRBV5-1 and TRBJ2-3, is KAGVTQTPRYLIKTRGQQVTLSCSPISGHRSVSWYQQTPGQGLQFLFEYFSETQRNKGNFPGRFSGRQFSNSRSEMNVSTLELGDSALYLCASSSTSYPDTQYFGPGTRLTVL.

The chain carries TRBV5-1 and TRBJ1-5; possible D gene TRBD1, 5 bases. V shed 0 bases and J shed 3 bases, with 10 bases lying between them. The length of the CDR3 is 15 residues. The germline gives CDR1 SGHRS, CDR2 YFSETQ. The CDR3 reads CASSLAGGNNQPQHF. In nucleotides, the CDR3 is TGCGCCAGCAGCTTGGCCGGGGGGAACAATCAGCCCCAGCATTTT.

V and J are TRBV6-1 and TRBJ1-4; 9 bases line up with TRBD1. Germline CDR1 MNHNS, CDR2 SASEGT. V lost 7 bases, J lost 5 bases, and 8 bases stayed unmatched. This CDR3 comprises 15 residues. The chain's CDR3 is CASTVGGTGNEKLFF. In nucleotides, the CDR3 is TGTGCCAGCACCGTGGGAGGGACAGGGAATGAAAAACTGTTTTTT.

The sample holds a few counts of this clonotype. The chain has TRBV5-1 and TRBJ1-4; D gene ambiguous. The ends were cut back, 1 base at V and 3 bases at J, with 10 bases in the middle. There are 15 residues in the CDR3. CDR1 SGHRS and CDR2 YFSETQ come from the germline V gene. CDR3 bases: TGCGCCAGCAGCTTGACTTCCCTCGCTAATGAAAAACTGTTTTTT. As protein: CASSLTSLANEKLFF.

V is TRBV9 and J is TRBJ2-1; TRBD2 agrees at 8 bases. The CDR3 totals 16 residues. Germline CDR1 is SGDLS and CDR2 is YYNGEE. The J segment lost 3 bases and the V segment lost 3 bases, leaving 8 bases of the junction unmatched. CDR3 region: CASSARGGAGYNEQFF. In nucleotides, the CDR3 is TGTGCCAGCAGCGCCCGGGGGGGGGCAGGCTACAATGAGCAGTTCTTC.

This clonotype was observed a few times. The J gene is TRBJ2-5, the V gene TRBV28, with 7 bases identical to TRBD2. This CDR3 is 16 amino acids long. The germline CDR1 and CDR2 sequences are MDHEN and SYDVKM. The V and J ends lost 5 bases and 4 bases, in that order; junction bases with no gene match: 13. In DNA, the CDR3 is TGTGCCAGCAGTGACCAGGGAGGGGTCCGGAGAGAGACCCAGTACTTC. Encoded protein: CASSDQGGVRRETQYF.

This clonotype was seen at least ten times. V is TRBV30 and J is TRBJ1-4; no reliable D call. Per germline, CDR1 GTSNPN and CDR2 SVGIG (reference sequence). V was pared by 0 bases and J by 7 bases, with 15 bases between. This CDR3 has 15 amino acids. The DNA for the CDR3 is TGTGCCTGGAGTGTACGGACGGGCTGGGGTGAAAAACTGTTTTTT. Translated, it gives CAWSVRTGWGEKLFF.

The chain carries TRBV19 and TRBJ1-2; 7 bases are shared with TRBD1. V shed 7 bases and J 6 bases; nucleotides not matched to a gene: 5. The CDR3 contains 12 residues. CDR1 and CDR2 from the germline V gene are LNHDA and SQIVND (reference sequence). CDR3 sequence reads: CASITGTDGYTF. The CDR3 coding sequence is TGTGCCAGTATCACCGGGACAGATGGCTACACCTTC.

This sequence joins TRBV14 and TRBJ1-4; D is possibly TRBD1 (6 bases). The length of the CDR3 is 13 residues. V was clipped by 8 bases and J by 8 bases, with 15 bases between them. The V gene's germline CDR1 is SGHDN and CDR2 FVKESK. The CDR3 is CASSPRGGEKLFF. CDR3 DNA: TGTGCCAGCTCCCCCAGAGGGGGGGAAAAACTGTTTTTT.

There are a few counts of this clonotype. The gene calls are TRBV15 and TRBJ2-7; D might be TRBD2 (5 bases). Germline assignment: CDR1 LNHNV and CDR2 YYDKDF (reference sequence). This CDR3 region has 15 residues. Trimming took off 0 bases at V and 2 bases at J, with 11 bases between the two ends. CDR3 region: CATSRERDNPYEQYF. CDR3 DNA sequence: TGTGCCACCAGCAGAGAACGGGATAACCCCTACGAGCAGTACTTC.

This chain uses TRBV15 with TRBJ1-1; D remains unclear. V shed 0 bases and J shed 1 base, with 6 bases lying between them. This CDR3 region has 14 residues. Germline V gene data show CDR1 as LNHNV and CDR2 as YYDKDF (reference sequence). The CDR3 region is CATSRDIGNTEAFF. The CDR3 region has the DNA TGTGCCACCAGCAGAGATATAGGGAACACTGAAGCTTTCTTT.

On this clonotype: A much more abundant neighbour one base away suggests this may be a read error. The CDR3 sequence: CASSLQVPGTGSAETQYF. CDR3 sequence (DNA): TGTGCCAGCAGTTTGCAGGTTCCCGGGACAGGGAGTGCAGAGACCCAGTACTTC. The J gene is TRBJ2-5, the V gene TRBV28; 9 bases align to TRBD1. V lost 3 bases to trimming and J lost 4 bases; unmatched junction nucleotides: 15. This CDR3 has 18 residues. Germline V CDR1 and CDR2: MDHEN, SYDVKM.

This clonotype has a count of ten or more. This rearrangement joins TRBV11-3 to TRBJ2-1, with 8 bases matching TRBD2. The CDR3 covers 14 residues. The V segment lost 5 bases and the J segment 5 bases; nucleotides outside the gene matches: 5. Germline V gene lookup returns CDR1 SGHNT and CDR2 YENEEA. CDR3 amino acids: CASSSSGSHNEQFF. The CDR3 nucleotides read TGTGCCAGCAGCAGCAGCGGGAGCCACAATGAGCAGTTCTTC.

This clonotype was detected only a few times. The V and J genes are TRBV9 and TRBJ2-2; 7 bases are shared with TRBD2. The CDR3 totals 17 residues. Germline V lookup: CDR1 SGDLS, CDR2 YYNGEE. Losses at the gene ends were 4 bases for V and 3 bases for J; bases not matched to a gene: 12. The CDR3 region is CASSRSGPGRYTGELFF. The DNA for the CDR3 is TGTGCCAGCAGCCGTAGCGGGCCCGGCCGCTACACCGGGGAGCTGTTTTTT.

Ten or more counts support this clonotype. This chain uses TRBV6-1 with TRBJ2-7, with D uncertain. V lost 5 bases, J lost 1 base, and 9 bases lay in between. The CDR3 has 13 amino acids. The V gene's germline CDR1 is MNHNS and CDR2 SASEGT. In DNA form, the CDR3 reads TGTGCCAGCAGTAATCCCGTTTCCTACGAGCAGTACTTC. Its translation is CASSNPVSYEQYF.

The sample holds a few counts of this clonotype. The chain couples TRBV7-2 to TRBJ1-5; unclear D gene. Germline lookup yields CDR1 SGHTA and CDR2 FQGNSA. Trimming shortened V by 5 bases and J by 8 bases, and 13 bases separated the two germline ends. The CDR3 contains 13 residues. The CDR3 protein is CASSQLGREPQHF. The DNA of the CDR3 is TGTGCCAGCAGCCAGCTCGGTAGGGAGCCCCAGCATTTT.

With respect to this clonotype: A read error may account for a junction end that differs from germline. The chain employs TRBV7-8 and TRBJ1-1, with 7 bases matching TRBD1. The CDR3 length is 14 residues. The germline V gene encodes CDR1 SGHVS and CDR2 FQNEAQ. CDR3 loop: CASNPGQMNTEAFF. In DNA form, the CDR3 reads TGTGCCAGCAACCCGGGACAGATGAACACTGAAGCTTTCTTC.

In its sample, this clonotype was seen many times. V and J are TRBV28 and TRBJ2-5; 10 bases map to TRBD2. The germline CDR1 and CDR2 sequences are MDHEN and SYDVKM. Germline trimming cut 1 base from V and 5 bases from J; bases unmatched to any gene: 10. The CDR3 spans 17 residues. CDR3 sequence: CASSLFRGAGGVETQYF. In DNA form, the CDR3 reads TGTGCCAGCAGTTTATTCAGGGGAGCGGGAGGGGTGGAGACCCAGTACTTC.

In its sample, this clonotype was seen once. The junction departs from the called germline gene at one end, perhaps through a read error. The chain employs TRBV5-1 and TRBJ1-2; D not certain. There are 14 residues in the CDR3. The V gene's germline CDR1 is SGHRS and CDR2 YFSETQ. CDR3 region: CASSLFELNYGYTF. The CDR3, as DNA: TGTGCCAGCAGCTTGTTCGAGCTTAACTATGGCTACACCTTC.

This clonotype was seen more than once but under ten times. V gene TRBV24-1 combines with J gene TRBJ2-2; a weak D match, TRBD2 (5 bases). CDR1 and CDR2 (germline): KGHDR, SFDVKD. The CDR3 consists of 12 residues. Deletions cut 9 bases from V and 3 bases from J, with 7 bases between. The CDR3 DNA is TGTGCCACCCGGGGAGACACCGGGGAGCTGTTTTTT. It codes for CATRGDTGELFF.

The chain uses TRBV2 and TRBJ1-2; 8 nucleotides agree with TRBD1. The germline CDR1 and CDR2 sequences are SNHLY and FYNNEI. The J segment lost 7 bases and the V segment lost 6 bases, leaving 7 bases of the junction unmatched. The CDR3 is 13 residues long. The CDR3 loop is CASSPDRGIGYTF. In DNA form, the CDR3 reads TGTGCCAGCAGCCCCGACAGGGGAATTGGCTACACCTTC.

This clonotype occurred a few times. The V gene is TRBV24-1, the J gene TRBJ2-1; possible D gene TRBD2, 5 bases. The germline CDR1 and CDR2 sequences are KGHDR and SFDVKD. The CDR3 sequence is 15 residues long. V gave up 3 bases and J gave up 2 bases, with 10 bases separating them. The CDR3 DNA reads as TGTGCCACCAGTGATACGGCGGGCACCTACAATGAGCAGTTCTTC. Translating gives CATSDTAGTYNEQFF.